The subject of this entry is one T cell receptor (beta chain). Its antigen is unidentified. This sample was included in a study of shared clonotypes between healthy human individuals. The study, taken as a whole, reports: Investigators expected sequencing depth to affect clonotype sharing among donors. Relative to clonotypes present in all four donors, those not shared had lower generation probabilities.

V shed 5 bases and J shed 6 bases, with 23 bases lying between them. The V gene's germline CDR1 is SGHAT and CDR2 FQNNGV. This CDR3 has 17 amino acids. For every subset, genomic DNA was evenly distributed across several immunoSEQ plates. Clones were sequenced by immunoSEQ multiplex PCR, and TCRdb holds only the in-frame ones, with some missing. Of 300,000 to 350,000 clones listed, less than 75% were seen once; the top ten hold about 10%. This TCR came from a man aged 25-40 years in good health. This rearrangement joins TRBV11-2 to TRBJ2-1, with D perhaps given as TRBD1 or TRBD2 (5 bases each). The sample was memory CD4+ T cells sorted from blood. The subset here: CD45RA-negative fraction. Here the CDR3 reads CASSPFISGRDRNEQFF. The CDR3 bases are TGTGCCAGCAGCCCTTTTATTTCGGGCAGGGACCGCAATGAGCAGTTCTTC.